The 2 T cell receptor beta chains below all came from one sample that was sequenced in a study of blood T cell repertoires in COVID-19. Only in-frame clones appear in the TCRdb table, and some are missing; sequencing was by immunoSEQ multiplex PCR. This table holds more than 85,000 clones, more than 65% found once. Specimen: peripheral blood. These receptors originate from an elderly woman with active or convalescent COVID-19.

The rearrangement links TRBV6-5 to TRBJ1-3; tentatively, D is TRBD1 (5 bases). This CDR3 region has 15 residues. V was shortened by 6 bases and J by 0 bases, with 12 bases between the two germline ends. CDR1 is MNHEY, CDR2 SVGAGI, per germline. This chain's CDR3 is CASRVQDASGNTIYF. As DNA, the CDR3 is TGTGCCAGCAGAGTACAGGATGCCTCTGGAAACACCATATATTTT.

This chain joins TRBV28 and TRBJ2-3; TRBD1 aligns across 7 bases. J lost 7 bases, V lost 7 bases, and 11 bases had no gene match. The CDR3 consists of 14 residues. Germline assignment: CDR1 MDHEN and CDR2 SYDVKM. The CDR3 spells CASTKTGLAHTQYF. The CDR3 coding sequence is TGTGCCAGCACTAAGACAGGGTTGGCGCATACGCAGTATTTT.